This TCR beta chain stems from a study of cytomegalovirus exposure and HLA in healthy donors. This clone was seen a single time. Its antigen is not known. From germline, CDR1 is MNHEY and CDR2 SVGAGI. This CDR3 contains 14 residues. Trimming stripped 5 bases from V and 7 bases from J, with 15 bases between. PCR used 60 Vbeta primers and 13 Jbeta primers. Profiled with immunoSEQ multiplex PCR; TCRdb holds only in-frame clones, not every one. The sample lists 150,000 to 200,000 clones; around 72% were seen once. Study conclusions and caveats: A later analysis revealed that TCR association rates differed between HLA loci, peaking at DRB1 and bottoming out at HLA-C. Later work found most CMV-associated TCR beta chains apparently HLA-restricted.

The chain uses TRBV6-5 and TRBJ1-3; maybe TRBD1 (6 bases). The sequenced sample consisted of PBMCs. This receptor was taken from a man aged 35 to 55 in good health and CMV-seropositive. CDR3 bases: TGTGCCAGCAGTATAGGGGGGGTGGCTAACACCATATATTTT. Translating gives CASSIGGVANTIYF.